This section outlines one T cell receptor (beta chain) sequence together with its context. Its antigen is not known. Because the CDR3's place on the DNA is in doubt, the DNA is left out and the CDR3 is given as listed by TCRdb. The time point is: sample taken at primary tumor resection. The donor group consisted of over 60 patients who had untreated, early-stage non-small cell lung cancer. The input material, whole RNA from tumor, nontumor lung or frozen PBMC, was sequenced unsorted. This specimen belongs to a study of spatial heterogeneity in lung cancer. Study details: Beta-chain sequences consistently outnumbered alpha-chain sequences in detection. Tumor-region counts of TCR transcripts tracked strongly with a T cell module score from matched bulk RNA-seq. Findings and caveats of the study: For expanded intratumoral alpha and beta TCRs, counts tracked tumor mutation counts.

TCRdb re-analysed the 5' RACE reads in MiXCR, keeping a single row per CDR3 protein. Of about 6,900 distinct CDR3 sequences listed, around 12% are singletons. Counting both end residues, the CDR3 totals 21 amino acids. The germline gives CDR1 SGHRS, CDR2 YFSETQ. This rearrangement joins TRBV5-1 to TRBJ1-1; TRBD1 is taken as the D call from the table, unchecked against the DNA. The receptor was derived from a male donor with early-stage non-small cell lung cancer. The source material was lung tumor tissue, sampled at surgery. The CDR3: CASSIYLCSVQGGGWRTEAFF.